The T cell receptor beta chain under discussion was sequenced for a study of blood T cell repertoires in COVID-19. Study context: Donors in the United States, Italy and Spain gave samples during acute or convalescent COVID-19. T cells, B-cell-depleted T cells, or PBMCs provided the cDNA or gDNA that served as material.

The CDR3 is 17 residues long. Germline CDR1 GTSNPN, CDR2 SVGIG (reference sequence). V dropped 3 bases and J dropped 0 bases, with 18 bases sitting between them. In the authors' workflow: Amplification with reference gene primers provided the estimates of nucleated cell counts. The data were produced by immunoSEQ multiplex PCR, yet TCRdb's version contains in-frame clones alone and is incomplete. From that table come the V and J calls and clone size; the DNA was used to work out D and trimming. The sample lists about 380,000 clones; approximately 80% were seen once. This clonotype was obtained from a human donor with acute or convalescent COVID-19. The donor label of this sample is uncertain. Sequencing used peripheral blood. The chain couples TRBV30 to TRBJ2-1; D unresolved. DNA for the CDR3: TGTGCCTGGAGACCAACAGCTGGGCTTACCTCCTACAATGAGCAGTTCTTC. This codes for CAWRPTAGLTSYNEQFF. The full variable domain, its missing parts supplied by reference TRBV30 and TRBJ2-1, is SQTIHQWPATLVQPVGSPLSLECTVEGTSNPNLYWYRQAAGRGLQLLFYSVGIGQISSEVPQNLSASRPQDRQFILSSKKLLLSDSGFYLCAWRPTAGLTSYNEQFFGPGTRLTVL.